This TCR beta chain derives from a study of cytomegalovirus exposure and HLA in healthy donors. Study-level results: Researchers reported that a few CMV-associated chains were confirmed in vitro as CMV antigen-specific.

It was healthy bone marrow donors who served as donors. PCR employed 60 Vbeta and 13 Jbeta primers. Profiled with immunoSEQ multiplex PCR; TCRdb holds only in-frame clones, not every one. The table has 150,000 to 200,000 clones, roughly 80% seen once; the top ten hold roughly 1.4%. V was pared by 5 bases and J by 6 bases, with 5 bases of the junction left unmatched. From germline, CDR1 is MDHEN and CDR2 SYDVKM. This CDR3 is built from 15 residues. Remarks on this clone: Its antigen is unknown.

The sample taken for sequencing was PBMCs. This chain links TRBV28 with TRBJ2-2, with 11 positions matching TRBD1. The TCR originated in a man between 50 and 59 years old in good health and CMV-seropositive. The CDR3 DNA is TGTGCCAGCAGTATGGACAGGGGGCAAGCCGGGGAGCTGTTTTTT. This codes for CASSMDRGQAGELFF.